This T cell receptor beta chain was identified in a study of T cell repertoires in cytomegalovirus infection. Findings of the study overall: CMV-specific TCR beta clonotypes restricted by HLA-C dominated the ex vivo response.

Trimming left V 1 base short and J 1 base short, with 4 bases between. CDR3 length: 13 amino acids. Germline CDR1 and CDR2: MDHEN and SYDVKM. MiXCR was run by TCRdb on the reads, yielding one entry per CDR3 protein. The sample has 900,000 to 950,000 distinct CDR3 sequences; roughly 31% are singletons. About this clonotype: Its target is not known.

The receptor was isolated from a human donor in good health (CMV status not recorded). Some clones in this sample may be carry-over from other donors' samples. This chain uses TRBV28 with TRBJ1-1, with no clear D. The specimen was cultured CD8+ T cells from PBMCs, collected from culture after CMV antigen stimulation. The CDR3 sequence is CASSLFPNTEAFF. The CDR3 nucleotides are TGTGCCAGCAGTTTATTCCCGAACACTGAAGCTTTCTTT.